This entry lists 9 T cell receptor beta chains sequenced from one sample in a study of human thymus T cells (TCRdb year 2020). The library relied on the immunoSEQ multiplex PCR assay. This immuneACCESS table, as held by TCRdb, lists in-frame sequences with V and J called but not all clones. Of the missing ones, under half trace to an unresolved V gene in checked studies; the others have no known cause. The sample contains some 120,000 clones, around 96% of them found a single time. 0.02% to 0.03% of the sample is held by the ten biggest clonotypes. Thymus tissue was collected as surgical resects that were removed during corrective cardiac surgery. The sample taken for sequencing was thymus tissue. These receptors were taken from a boy younger than two with a congenital heart defect but otherwise immunologically healthy.

This chain joins TRBV5-4 and TRBJ2-5; TRBD2 agrees at 16 bases. The CDR3 contains 17 residues. Germline trimming cut 0 bases from V and 5 bases from J; bases unmatched to any gene: 4. Per germline, CDR1 SGHNT and CDR2 YYREEE (reference sequence). CDR3 in DNA: TGTGCCAGCAGCTTGGTGGGACTAGCGGGGGGGAGGGAGACCCAGTACTTC. It is translated as CASSLVGLAGGRETQYF.

The CDR3 coding sequence is TGTGCCAGCAGCTTGCTAGCGGGGGAGCTAGAGTACTTC. Translation gives CASSLLAGELEYF. The V call is TRBV7-2, the J call TRBJ2-5, with 10 bases identical to TRBD2. Germline V gene lookup returns CDR1 SGHTA and CDR2 FQGNSA. The V gene end was trimmed by 3 bases and the J gene end by 12 bases; junction bases not matched to a gene: 7. This CDR3 is 13 amino acids long.

Written as DNA, the CDR3 is TGCGCCAGCAGCTTACGGGAGAGGGGTGAAAAACTGTTTTTT. Translating it yields CASSLRERGEKLFF. The gene calls are TRBV5-1 and TRBJ1-4, with D possibly matching TRBD1 (5 bases). Germline CDR1 reads SGHRS; CDR2 reads YFSETQ. Trimming took 2 bases from V and 7 from J, leaving 12 bases between them. This CDR3 has 14 residues.

J is TRBJ2-1 and V is TRBV5-1; D uncertain. Germline V gene sequence: CDR1 SGHRS, CDR2 YFSETQ. This CDR3 has 11 amino acids. V lost 8 bases, J lost 12 bases, and 15 bases lay in between. For the CDR3, the DNA is TGCGCCAGTCCACCTACTCATGGGCAGTTCTTC. It is translated as CASPPTHGQFF. The full variable domain, completed using reference TRBV5-1 and TRBJ2-1, is KAGVTQTPRYLIKTRGQQVTLSCSPISGHRSVSWYQQTPGQGLQFLFEYFSETQRNKGNFPGRFSGRQFSNSRSEMNVSTLELGDSALYLCASPPTHGQFFGPGTRLTVL.

The V gene is TRBV6-1, the J gene TRBJ1-6; 10 nucleotides match TRBD1. CDR1 and CDR2 from the germline V gene are MNHNS and SASEGT. The CDR3 covers 16 residues. Germline trimming cut 4 bases from V and 11 bases from J; bases unmatched to any gene: 11. CDR3 sequence (DNA): TGTGCCAGCAGTGCGCCGGGGACAGGGGAAGGGACACCCCTCCACTTT. It specifies CASSAPGTGEGTPLHF.

The genes are TRBV5-6 and TRBJ2-5, with a possible D match to TRBD2 (5 bases). Per germline, CDR1 SGHDT and CDR2 YYEEEE. The V gene lost 3 bases and the J gene lost 5 bases, with 11 bases spanning the gap. CDR3 length: 13 residues. The CDR3 protein is CASSCKKRETQYF. The DNA for the CDR3 is TGTGCCAGCAGCTGTAAAAAGCGGGAGACCCAGTACTTC.

V usage is TRBV18 and J usage is TRBJ2-3, with 12 bases identical to TRBD2. Germline V lookup: CDR1 KGHSH, CDR2 LQKENI. The CDR3 covers 20 residues. J lost 0 bases, V lost 1 base, and 11 bases had no gene match. The CDR3 DNA sequence: TGTGCCAGCTCACCACTCCCGCTAGCGGGGGGGCCCACTAGCACAGATACGCAGTATTTT. Amino acids: CASSPLPLAGGPTSTDTQYF.

The chain is built from TRBV6-4 and TRBJ2-1; D might be TRBD1 or TRBD2, each matching 5 bases. V was shortened by 6 bases and J by 6 bases, with 15 bases between the two germline ends. This CDR3 region has 14 residues. Germline V gives CDR1 MRHNA, CDR2 SNTAGT. CDR3 sequence reads: CASRRDPPGNEQFF. DNA of the CDR3: TGTGCCAGCAGAAGGGACCCCCCAGGCAATGAGCAGTTCTTC.

The chain carries TRBV4-3 and TRBJ2-3; 9 positions match TRBD2. The V gene's germline CDR1 is LGHNA and CDR2 YSLEER. This CDR3 region has 16 residues. The junction had 10 bases not matched to a gene; V was cut back by 5 bases and J by 4 bases. The CDR3 sequence: CASSSPRGGLPDTQYF. The DNA for the CDR3 is TGCGCCAGCAGCTCTCCGCGGGGGGGCCTCCCAGATACGCAGTATTTT.